This TCR beta chain was documented in a study of blood T cell repertoires in COVID-19. Losses at the gene ends were 6 bases for V and 8 bases for J; bases not matched to a gene: 12. Looked up from germline, CDR1 is MNHNY and CDR2 is SVGAGI (reference sequence). The CDR3 covers 15 residues. Here immunoSEQ multiplex PCR was the method, and the copy in TCRdb shows in-frame clones only, minus some. The table includes over 90,000 clones, over 75% detected once. This chain joins TRBV6-6 and TRBJ1-4; TRBD1 matches 7 bases. The TCR was taken from a human donor in a cohort sampled during active or convalescent COVID-19. Sequenced input: peripheral blood. This CDR3 is CASRLTGTVLEKLFF. The CDR3 DNA reads as TGTGCCAGCAGACTGACCGGGACAGTCTTGGAAAAACTGTTTTTT.